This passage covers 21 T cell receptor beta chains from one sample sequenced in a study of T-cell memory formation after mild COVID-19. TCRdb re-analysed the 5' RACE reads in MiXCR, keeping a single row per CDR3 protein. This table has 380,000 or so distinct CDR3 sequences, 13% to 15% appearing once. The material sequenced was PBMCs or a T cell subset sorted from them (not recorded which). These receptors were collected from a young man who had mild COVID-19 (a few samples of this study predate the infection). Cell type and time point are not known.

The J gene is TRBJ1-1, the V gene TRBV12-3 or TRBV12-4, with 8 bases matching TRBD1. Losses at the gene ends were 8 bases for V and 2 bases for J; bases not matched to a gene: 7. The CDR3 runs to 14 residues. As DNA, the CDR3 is TGTGCCAGCGGAAGGACAGGGCTAAACACTGAAGCTTTCTTT. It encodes CASGRTGLNTEAFF.

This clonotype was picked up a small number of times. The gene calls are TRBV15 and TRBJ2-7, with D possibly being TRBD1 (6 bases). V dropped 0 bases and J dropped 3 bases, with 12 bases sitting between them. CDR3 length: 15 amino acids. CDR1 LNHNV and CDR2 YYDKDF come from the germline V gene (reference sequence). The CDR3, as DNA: TGTGCCACCAGCAGAGATCCGAGAGGGGGCTACGAGCAGTACTTC. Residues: CATSRDPRGGYEQYF.

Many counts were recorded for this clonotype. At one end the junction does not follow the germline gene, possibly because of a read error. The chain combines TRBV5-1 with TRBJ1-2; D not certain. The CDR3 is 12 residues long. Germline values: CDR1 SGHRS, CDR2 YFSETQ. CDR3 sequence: CASSLEGHGYTF. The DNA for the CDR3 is TGTGCCAGCAGCTTAGAGGGTCATGGCTACACCTTC. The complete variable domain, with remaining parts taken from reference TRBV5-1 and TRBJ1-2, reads KAGVTQTPRYLIKTRGQQVTLSCSPISGHRSVSWYQQTPGQGLQFLFEYFSETQRNKGNFPGRFSGRQFSNSRSEMNVSTLELGDSALYLCASSLEGHGYTFGSGTRLTVV.

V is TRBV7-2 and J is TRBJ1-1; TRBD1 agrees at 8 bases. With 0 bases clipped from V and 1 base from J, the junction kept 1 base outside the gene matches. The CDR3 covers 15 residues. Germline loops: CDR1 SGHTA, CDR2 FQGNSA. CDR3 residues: CASSLATGANTEAFF. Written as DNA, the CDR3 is TGTGCCAGCAGCTTAGCGACAGGGGCGAACACTGAAGCTTTCTTT.

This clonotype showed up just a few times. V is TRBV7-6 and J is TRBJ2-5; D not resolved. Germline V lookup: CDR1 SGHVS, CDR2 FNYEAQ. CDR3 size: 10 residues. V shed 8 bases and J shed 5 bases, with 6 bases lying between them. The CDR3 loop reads CASLGETQYF. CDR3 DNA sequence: TGTGCCAGCTTAGGGGAGACCCAGTACTTC.

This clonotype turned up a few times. The CDR3 sequence is CASSTTTYRRQFF. CDR3 DNA sequence: TGTGCCAGCAGCACTACCACTTACCGTCGGCAGTTCTTC. The chain combines TRBV3-1 with TRBJ2-1; no clear D. Looked up from germline, CDR1 is LGHDT and CDR2 is YNNKEL (reference sequence). V was shortened by 5 bases and J by 12 bases, with 17 bases between the two germline ends. CDR3 length equals 13 residues.

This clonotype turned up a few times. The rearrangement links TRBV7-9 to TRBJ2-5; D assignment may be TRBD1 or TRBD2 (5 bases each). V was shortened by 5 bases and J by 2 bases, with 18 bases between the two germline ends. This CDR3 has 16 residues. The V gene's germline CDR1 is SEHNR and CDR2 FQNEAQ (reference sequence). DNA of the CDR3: TGTGCCAGCAGCCGACCAAAAGGGACGGAGCAAGAGACCCAGTACTTC. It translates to CASSRPKGTEQETQYF.

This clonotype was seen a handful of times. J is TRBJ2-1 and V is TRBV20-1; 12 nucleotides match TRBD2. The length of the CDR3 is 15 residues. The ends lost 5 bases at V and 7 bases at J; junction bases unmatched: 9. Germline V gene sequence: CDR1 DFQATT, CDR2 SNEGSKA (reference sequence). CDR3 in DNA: TGCAGTGCTCTATTACTAGCGGGGGGAAGGAATGAGCAGTTCTTC. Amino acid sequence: CSALLLAGGRNEQFF.

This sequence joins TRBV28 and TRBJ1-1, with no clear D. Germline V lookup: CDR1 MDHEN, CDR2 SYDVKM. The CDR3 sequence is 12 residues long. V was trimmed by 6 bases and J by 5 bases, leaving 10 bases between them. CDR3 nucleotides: TGTGCCAGCAGCCCACCCGGGACTGAAGCTTTCTTT. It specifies CASSPPGTEAFF.

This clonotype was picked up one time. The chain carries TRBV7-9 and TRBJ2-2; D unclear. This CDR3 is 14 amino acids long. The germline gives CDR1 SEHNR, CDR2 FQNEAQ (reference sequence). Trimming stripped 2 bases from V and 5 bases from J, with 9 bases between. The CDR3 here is CASSLRSETGELFF. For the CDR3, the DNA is TGTGCCAGCAGCTTAAGGTCGGAAACCGGGGAGCTGTTTTTT. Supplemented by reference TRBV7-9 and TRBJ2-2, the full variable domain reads DTGVSQNPRHKITKRGQNVTFRCDPISEHNRLYWYRQTLGQGPEFLTYFQNEAQLEKSRLLSDRFSAERPKGSFSTLEIQRTEQGDSAMYLCASSLRSETGELFFGEGSRLTVL.

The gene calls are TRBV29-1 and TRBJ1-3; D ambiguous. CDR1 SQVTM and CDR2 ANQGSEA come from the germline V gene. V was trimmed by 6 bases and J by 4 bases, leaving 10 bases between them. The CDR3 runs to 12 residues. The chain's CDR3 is CSVGSWGNTIYF. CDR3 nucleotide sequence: TGCAGCGTCGGTAGTTGGGGAAACACCATATATTTT.

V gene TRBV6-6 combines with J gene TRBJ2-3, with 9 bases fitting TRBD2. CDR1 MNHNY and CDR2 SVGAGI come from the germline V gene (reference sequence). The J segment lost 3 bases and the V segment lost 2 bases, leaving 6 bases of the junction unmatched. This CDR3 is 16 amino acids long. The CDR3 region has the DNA TGTGCCAGCAGTTACGGTCTAGCGGGGAATACAGATACGCAGTATTTT. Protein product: CASSYGLAGNTDTQYF.

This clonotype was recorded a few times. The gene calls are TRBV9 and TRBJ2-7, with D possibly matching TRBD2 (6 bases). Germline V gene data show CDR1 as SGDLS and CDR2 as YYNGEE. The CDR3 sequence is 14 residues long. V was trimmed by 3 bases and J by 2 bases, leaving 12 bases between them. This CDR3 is CASSAGLPAYEQYF. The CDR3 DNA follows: TGTGCCAGCAGCGCGGGACTGCCCGCCTACGAGCAGTACTTC. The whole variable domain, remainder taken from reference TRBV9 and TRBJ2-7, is DSGVTQTPKHLITATGQRVTLRCSPRSGDLSVYWYQQSLDQGLQFLIQYYNGEERAKGNILERFSAQQFPDLHSELNLSSLELGDSALYFCASSAGLPAYEQYFGPGTRLTVT.

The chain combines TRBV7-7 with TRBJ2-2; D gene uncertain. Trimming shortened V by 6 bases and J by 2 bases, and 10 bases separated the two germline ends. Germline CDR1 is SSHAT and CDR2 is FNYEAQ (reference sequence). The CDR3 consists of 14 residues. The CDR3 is CASRPTENTGELFF. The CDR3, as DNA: TGTGCCAGCAGGCCCACAGAAAACACCGGGGAGCTGTTTTTT.

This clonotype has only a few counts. The CDR3 protein is CASSPSQGARETQYF. The DNA for the CDR3 is TGTGCCAGCAGTCCAAGCCAGGGGGCTCGTGAGACCCAGTACTTC. The rearrangement joins TRBV11-1 to TRBJ2-5; TRBD1 aligns across 8 bases. Unmatched junction bases numbered 11, after V lost 6 bases and J lost 5 bases. CDR1 is SGHAT and CDR2 is FQDESV in the germline V gene (reference sequence). The CDR3 loop spans 15 amino acids.

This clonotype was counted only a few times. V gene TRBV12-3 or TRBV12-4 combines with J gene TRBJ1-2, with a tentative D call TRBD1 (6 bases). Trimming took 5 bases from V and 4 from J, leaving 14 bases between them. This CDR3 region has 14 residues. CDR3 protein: CASSITRGPYGYTF. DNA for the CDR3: TGTGCCAGCAGTATCACCAGGGGCCCCTATGGCTACACCTTC.

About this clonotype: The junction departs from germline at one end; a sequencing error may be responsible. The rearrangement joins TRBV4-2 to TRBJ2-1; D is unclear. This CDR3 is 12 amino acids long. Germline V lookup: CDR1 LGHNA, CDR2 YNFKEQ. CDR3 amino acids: CASSQDGRQEVF. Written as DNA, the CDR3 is TGTGCCAGCAGCCAAGACGGGCGGCAGGAAGTCTTC.

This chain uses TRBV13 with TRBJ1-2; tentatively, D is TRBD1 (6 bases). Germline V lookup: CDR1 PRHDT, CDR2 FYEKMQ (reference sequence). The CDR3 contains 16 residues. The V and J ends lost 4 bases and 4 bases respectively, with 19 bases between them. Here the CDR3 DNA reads TGTGCCAGCAGCTCGAGCTCAGGGGTCCCAGCCTATGGCTACACCTTC. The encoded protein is CASSSSSGVPAYGYTF.

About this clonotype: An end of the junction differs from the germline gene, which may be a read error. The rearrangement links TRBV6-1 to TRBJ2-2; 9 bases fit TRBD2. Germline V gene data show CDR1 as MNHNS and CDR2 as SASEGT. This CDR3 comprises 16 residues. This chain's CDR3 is CASSACGGADYGELCF. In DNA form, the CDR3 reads TGTGCCAGCAGTGCATGCGGGGGGGCAGACTACGGGGAGCTGTGTTTT.

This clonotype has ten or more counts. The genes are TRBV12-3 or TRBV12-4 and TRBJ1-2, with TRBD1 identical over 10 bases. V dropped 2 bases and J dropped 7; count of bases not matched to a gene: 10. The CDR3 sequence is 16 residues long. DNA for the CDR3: TGTGCCAGCAGTTTATCTGTCGTGGGACAGGGGTTTGGCTACACCTTC. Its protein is CASSLSVVGQGFGYTF.

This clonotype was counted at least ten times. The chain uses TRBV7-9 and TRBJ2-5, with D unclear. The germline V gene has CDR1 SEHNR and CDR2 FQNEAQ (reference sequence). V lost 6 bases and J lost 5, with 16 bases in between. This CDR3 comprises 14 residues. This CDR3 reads CASRLVDEAETQYF. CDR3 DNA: TGTGCCAGCAGGCTTGTTGACGAGGCGGAGACCCAGTACTTC.